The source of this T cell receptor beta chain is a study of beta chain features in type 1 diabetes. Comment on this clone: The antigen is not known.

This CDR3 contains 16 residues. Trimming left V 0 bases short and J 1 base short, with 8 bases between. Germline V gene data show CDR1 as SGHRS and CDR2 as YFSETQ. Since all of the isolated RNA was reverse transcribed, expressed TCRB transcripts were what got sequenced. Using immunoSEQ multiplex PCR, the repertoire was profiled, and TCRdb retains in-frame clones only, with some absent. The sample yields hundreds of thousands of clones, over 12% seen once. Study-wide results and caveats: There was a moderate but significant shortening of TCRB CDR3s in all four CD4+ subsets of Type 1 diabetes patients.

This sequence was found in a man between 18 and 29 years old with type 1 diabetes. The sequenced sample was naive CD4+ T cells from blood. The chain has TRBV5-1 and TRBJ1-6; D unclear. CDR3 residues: CASSLERGSYNSPLHF. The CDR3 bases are TGCGCCAGCAGCTTGGAACGGGGATCCTATAATTCACCCCTCCACTTT.